Presented here are 15 T cell receptor beta chains from one specimen sequenced in a study of cytomegalovirus exposure and HLA in healthy donors. Primers: 60 Vbeta forward and 13 Jbeta reverse. The assay was immunoSEQ multiplex PCR, and TCRdb's table has in-frame clones only and misses some. The sample includes 130,000 to 150,000 clones, 65% to 85% of them seen just once. Material for sequencing was PBMCs. The receptors were sampled from a middle-aged woman in good health and CMV-seropositive.

The chain's CDR3 is CASSFRGAGGEGNQPQHF. CDR3 nucleotide sequence: TGTGCCAGCAGTTTTCGAGGGGCAGGGGGCGAGGGCAATCAGCCCCAGCATTTT. The gene calls are TRBV27 and TRBJ1-5, with TRBD1 matching over 8 bases. This CDR3 contains 18 residues. In germline, CDR1 is MNHEY, CDR2 SMNVEV (reference sequence). V lost 3 bases and J lost 2; bases outside the gene matches: 12.

V usage is TRBV4-1 and J usage is TRBJ1-1; possible D gene TRBD1, 5 bases. The V end was cut by 0 bases, the J end by 2 bases, with 7 bases between. In germline, CDR1 is MGHRA, CDR2 YSYEKL. This CDR3 comprises 14 residues. The CDR3 bases are TGCGCCAGCAGCCAAGATACAGGAAACACTGAAGCTTTCTTT. Its protein is CASSQDTGNTEAFF.

This clone has just one count. The rearrangement joins TRBV30 to TRBJ1-2, with D possibly being TRBD1 (5 bases). The CDR3 loop spans 13 amino acids. Germline V gene sequence: CDR1 GTSNPN, CDR2 SVGIG (reference sequence). The V gene lost 0 bases and the J gene lost 8 bases, with 13 bases spanning the gap. The CDR3 DNA follows: TGTGCCTGGAGTGTGTCCAGGGCGGGGGGCTACACCTTC. As protein: CAWSVSRAGGYTF.

This clone showed up just once. V is TRBV7-9 and J is TRBJ2-6, with unresolved D. In germline, CDR1 is SEHNR, CDR2 FQNEAQ (reference sequence). The CDR3 has 12 amino acids. The V and J ends lost 6 bases and 13 bases respectively, with 13 bases between them. Written as DNA, the CDR3 is TGTGCCAGCAGGCCTCAGGTGCATGTCCTGACTTTC. This gives the protein CASRPQVHVLTF.

The gene calls are TRBV7-3 and TRBJ1-1, with no clear D. This CDR3 has 16 residues. In germline, CDR1 is SGHTA, CDR2 FQGTGA. Trimming removed 5 bases from V and 4 bases from J, with 20 bases in between. CDR3 residues: CASSQETSPLSTEAFF. The CDR3 nucleotides are TGTGCCAGCAGCCAAGAAACTAGTCCCCTGAGCACTGAAGCTTTCTTT.

This clone was detected a few times. The chain uses TRBV27 and TRBJ1-4; unclear D gene. CDR3 length equals 15 residues. V dropped 7 bases and J dropped 6 bases, with 18 bases sitting between them. The germline CDR1 and CDR2 sequences are MNHEY and SMNVEV (reference sequence). CDR3 loop: CASMSLTGLYEKLFF. CDR3 in DNA: TGTGCCAGCATGAGTTTAACGGGGTTGTATGAAAAACTGTTTTTT.

The chain recombines TRBV2 with TRBJ2-1; perhaps TRBD1 as D (6 bases). Germline loops: CDR1 SNHLY, CDR2 FYNNEI. CDR3 size: 15 residues. The V end lost 10 bases, the J end lost 0 bases, and 16 bases lay between the germline ends. DNA of the CDR3: TGTGCCACCGGAGAACTGGACAGCTCCTACAATGAGCAGTTCTTC. The encoded protein is CATGELDSSYNEQFF.

This sequence joins TRBV18 and TRBJ2-5; 10 bases align to TRBD1. The better agreement between TRBJ2-7 and the DNA end casts doubt on the J call. The germline V gene has CDR1 KGHSH and CDR2 LQKENI. This CDR3 has 14 amino acids. This CDR3 reads CASTDDRGLYEQYF. DNA for the CDR3: TGTGCCAGCACCGATGACAGGGGGCTATACGAGCAGTACTTC.

V gene TRBV6-5 combines with J gene TRBJ1-1; 7 bases map to TRBD1. This CDR3 is built from 14 residues. From germline, CDR1 is MNHEY and CDR2 SVGAGI. V was pared by 2 bases and J by 6 bases, with 6 bases of the junction left unmatched. The CDR3 coding sequence is TGTGCCAGCAGTTACCAAGACAGGGCTTCTGAAGCTTTCTTT. Its translation is CASSYQDRASEAFF.

V usage is TRBV7-2 and J usage is TRBJ1-1; a possible D gene is TRBD1 (5 bases). V was shortened by 0 bases and J by 5 bases, with 22 bases between the two germline ends. The CDR3 runs to 18 residues. Germline V gene lookup returns CDR1 SGHTA and CDR2 FQGNSA. The CDR3 protein is CASSLAGVWQGGRTEAFF. Here the CDR3 DNA reads TGTGCCAGCAGCTTAGCTGGGGTTTGGCAGGGTGGTCGAACTGAAGCTTTCTTT.

The gene calls are TRBV5-6 and TRBJ1-5; TRBD1 matches at 8 bases. Trimming at V came to 4 bases and at J to 3 bases, leaving 15 bases not matched to a gene. CDR1 is SGHDT and CDR2 is YYEEEE in the germline V gene. The CDR3 consists of 18 residues. In nucleotides, the CDR3 is TGTGCCAGCAGCCGTGGAAACCTTAGGACAGGGATCAATCAGCCCCAGCATTTT. Protein product: CASSRGNLRTGINQPQHF.

The chain joins TRBV7-6 to TRBJ2-7, with a possible D match to TRBD1 (5 bases). The CDR3 is 14 residues long. The germline gives CDR1 SGHVS, CDR2 FNYEAQ. Trimming shortened V by 0 bases and J by 4 bases, and 10 bases separated the two germline ends. This CDR3 is CASSLATGSYEQYF. DNA of the CDR3: TGTGCCAGCAGCTTAGCAACAGGCTCTTACGAGCAGTACTTC.

The V and J genes are TRBV7-3 and TRBJ1-2; TRBD1 might be the D (6 bases). CDR3 length: 14 residues. From germline, CDR1 is SGHTA and CDR2 FQGTGA. V dropped 3 bases and J dropped 8 bases, with 16 bases sitting between them. The CDR3 is CASSLTTGTQGYTF. CDR3 bases: TGTGCCAGCAGCTTGACCACAGGGACCCAAGGCTACACCTTC.

The J gene is TRBJ2-3, the V gene TRBV19; 8 bases are shared with TRBD1. V was clipped by 7 bases and J by 8 bases; unmatched bases: 5. Germline loops: CDR1 LNHDA, CDR2 SQIVND (reference sequence). This CDR3 has 12 residues. This CDR3 is CASKQGGGTQYF. CDR3 DNA sequence: TGTGCCAGTAAACAGGGGGGTGGTACGCAGTATTTT.

This clone was seen only a few times. The J gene is TRBJ2-5, the V gene TRBV7-6, with 8 bases identical to TRBD1. The junction had 5 bases not matched to a gene; V was cut back by 4 bases and J by 1 base. The V gene's germline CDR1 is SGHVS and CDR2 FNYEAQ. This CDR3 has 15 residues. The CDR3 loop reads CASSSITGGQETQYF. The CDR3 DNA is TGTGCCAGCAGCTCCATAACAGGGGGCCAAGAGACCCAGTACTTC.